This T cell receptor (beta chain) was observed in a study of Graves' ophthalmopathy and Graves' hyperthyroidism. General study findings and limits: With 70.59% sensitivity and approximately 72% specificity, the model predicted ophthalmopathy progression.

Ophthalmopathy-affected donors exhibited moderate-to-severe activity, CAS ≥3, NOSPECS ≥4, and duration under 3 months. PBMCs came from roughly 10 ml of fresh peripheral blood. Amplified material comprised TCR beta CDR3 regions derived from RNA transcripts. Amplification began with first-round RT-PCR using HTBI primers, then second-round multiplex PCR was performed. A single record per CDR3 protein comes from TCRdb applying MiXCR to the multiplex PCR reads. Of 300,000 to 400,000 distinct CDR3 sequences listed, roughly a sixth are singletons. Details on this clonotype: Its antigen is not known.

This TCR was sampled from an adult man with Graves' ophthalmopathy. Sequencing was carried out using peripheral blood.

The CDR3 sequence is CASSRDRGPDTEAFF. CDR3 bases: TGTGCCAGCAGCCGGGACAGGGGGCCCGACACTGAAGCTTTCTTT. The chain employs TRBV7-8 and TRBJ1-1, with 12 bases that match TRBD1. The junction had 4 bases not matched to a gene; V was cut back by 5 bases and J by 3 bases. Germline V gene lookup returns CDR1 SGHVS and CDR2 FQNEAQ. The length of the CDR3 is 15 residues.